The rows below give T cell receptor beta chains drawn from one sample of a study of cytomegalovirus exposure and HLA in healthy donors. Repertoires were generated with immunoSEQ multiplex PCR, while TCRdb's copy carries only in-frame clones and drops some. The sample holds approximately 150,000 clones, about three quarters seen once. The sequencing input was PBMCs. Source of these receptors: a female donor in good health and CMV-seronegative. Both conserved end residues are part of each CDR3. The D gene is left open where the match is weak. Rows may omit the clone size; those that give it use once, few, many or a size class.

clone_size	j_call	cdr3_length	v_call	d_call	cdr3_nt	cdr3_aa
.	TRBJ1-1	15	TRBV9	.	TGTGCCAGCAGCGTAGACCCGGCAGGGTTGACTGAAGCTTTCTTT	CASSVDPAGLTEAFF
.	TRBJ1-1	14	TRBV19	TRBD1	TGTGCCAGTAGTAATCGGACAGGGAACACTGAAGCTTTCTTT	CASSNRTGNTEAFF
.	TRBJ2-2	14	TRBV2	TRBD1	TGTGCCAGCAGTGGACAGGGGGCCCCCGGGGAGCTGTTTTTT	CASSGQGAPGELFF
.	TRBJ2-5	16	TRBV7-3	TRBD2	TGTGCCAGCAGCTGGGGACTAGCGAGGTCAGGGGAGACCCAGTACTTC	CASSWGLARSGETQYF
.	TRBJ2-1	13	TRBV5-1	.	TGCGCCAGCAGCTTGGTTGAGGTTCGTGAGCAGTTCTTC	CASSLVEVREQFF
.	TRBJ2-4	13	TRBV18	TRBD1	TGTGCCAGCTCACGGGGACAGGGATACATTCAGTACTTC	CASSRGQGYIQYF
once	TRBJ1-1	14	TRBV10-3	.	TGTGCCATCAGTGAGTCGGCGGAGGCATTGGAAGCTTTCTTT	CAISESAEALEAFF
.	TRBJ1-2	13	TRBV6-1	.	TGTGCCAGCAGTGAAGATGGTTTCGGTATCTACACCTTC	CASSEDGFGIYTF
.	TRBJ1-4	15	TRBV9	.	TGTGCCAGCAGCGCAGAAGGGGGACTAAATGAAAAACTGTTTTTT	CASSAEGGLNEKLFF
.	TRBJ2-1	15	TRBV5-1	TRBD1	TGCGCCAGCAGCTGGGACAGGGATCCTTACAATGAGCAGTTCTTC	CASSWDRDPYNEQFF
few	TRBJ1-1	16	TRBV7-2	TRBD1	TGTGCCAGCAGCCGTCCCGGGACAGGGTTGGGCACTGAAGCTTTCTTT	CASSRPGTGLGTEAFF